These T cell receptor beta chains were read from a single sample in a study of T cell changes during pregnancy in multiple sclerosis. The repertoire was sequenced with immunoSEQ multiplex PCR; TCRdb's copy has only in-frame clones and lacks some. Of around 74,000 clones listed, approximately 91% were seen once; the top ten hold 3% to 4%. Material: peripheral blood, obtained before pregnancy. The receptors stem from a female donor with multiple sclerosis, enrolled in a pregnancy study. The CDR3 runs from the conserved cysteine through the conserved F or W. The D gene is left open where the match is weak.

D gene: TRBD2
J gene: TRBJ2-1
V gene: TRBV7-8
CDR3 DNA: TGTGCCAGCAGACTAGCGGGGGAGTACAATGAGCAGTTCTTC
CDR3 protein: CASRLAGEYNEQFF

D gene: NA
J gene: TRBJ1-1
V gene: TRBV6-5
CDR3 DNA: TGTGCCAGCAGTTACTCGAACACCCTGAACACTGAAGCTTTCTTT
CDR3 protein: CASSYSNTLNTEAFF

D gene: NA
J gene: TRBJ2-7
V gene: TRBV5-1
CDR3 DNA: TGCGCCAGCAGCGTAGGACAGCCGTTTCTTGACTACGAGCAGTACTTC
CDR3 protein: CASSVGQPFLDYEQYF

D gene: TRBD1
J gene: TRBJ1-1
V gene: TRBV6-4
CDR3 DNA: TGTGCCAGCGCGAACGACAGGGACACTGAAGCTTTCTTT
CDR3 protein: CASANDRDTEAFF

D gene: TRBD2
J gene: TRBJ2-1
V gene: TRBV19
CDR3 DNA: TGTGCCAGTGGGACTAGCGGGAGTCTAGGTGAGCAGTTCTTC
CDR3 protein: CASGTSGSLGEQFF

D gene: TRBD1
J gene: TRBJ2-5
V gene: TRBV19
CDR3 DNA: TGTGCCAGTAGTATTTTCGGGACAGACTCGGGAGAGACCCAGTACTTC
CDR3 protein: CASSIFGTDSGETQYF

D gene: NA
J gene: TRBJ1-5
V gene: TRBV30
CDR3 DNA: TGTGCCTGGAGTCCAGGGGCCAATCAGCCCCAGCATTTT
CDR3 protein: CAWSPGANQPQHF

D gene: NA
J gene: TRBJ1-5
V gene: TRBV6-1
CDR3 DNA: TGTGCCAGCAGTGAATTTCGCAGTCAGCCCCAGCATTTT
CDR3 protein: CASSEFRSQPQHF

D gene: NA
J gene: TRBJ1-3
V gene: TRBV27
CDR3 DNA: TGTGCCAGCAGTTTATCCATACAAAACACCATATATTTT
CDR3 protein: CASSLSIQNTIYF

D gene: TRBD1
J gene: TRBJ1-1
V gene: TRBV27
CDR3 DNA: TGTGCCAGCAGTTTATCGGCAGGGGGCGGCACTGAAGCTTTCTTT
CDR3 protein: CASSLSAGGGTEAFF

D gene: NA
J gene: TRBJ1-5
V gene: TRBV18
CDR3 DNA: TGTGCCAGCTCACCACCGGCTGGACATTCCCAGCCCCAGCATTTT
CDR3 protein: CASSPPAGHSQPQHF

D gene: NA
J gene: TRBJ1-6
V gene: TRBV9
CDR3 DNA: TGTGCCAGCAGCGGTACAGGAAATTCACCCCTCCACTTT
CDR3 protein: CASSGTGNSPLHF

D gene: NA
J gene: TRBJ2-5
V gene: TRBV9
CDR3 DNA: TGTGCCAGCAGCGTAGCTTATGCTAGTCCCCCAGAGACCCAGTACTTC
CDR3 protein: CASSVAYASPPETQYF

D gene: NA
J gene: TRBJ1-2
V gene: TRBV7-9
CDR3 DNA: TGTGCCAGCAGCCCGCACGACTCCGCCTATGGCTACACCTTC
CDR3 protein: CASSPHDSAYGYTF

D gene: TRBD2
J gene: TRBJ2-5
V gene: TRBV29-1
CDR3 DNA: TGCAGCGTAGGTAGCGGGGGGTACCAAGAGACCCAGTACTTC
CDR3 protein: CSVGSGGYQETQYF

D gene: NA
J gene: TRBJ1-2
V gene: TRBV9
CDR3 DNA: TGTGCCAGCAGCGTAGAAGAGTGGGCGGGACCCTATGGCTACACCTTC
CDR3 protein: CASSVEEWAGPYGYTF

D gene: TRBD1
J gene: TRBJ1-5
V gene: TRBV19
CDR3 DNA: TGTGCCAGTAGTCCCGGAGCTTTTGACAGGGGTCCAAGGCAGCCCCAGCATTTT
CDR3 protein: CASSPGAFDRGPRQPQHF

D gene: NA
J gene: TRBJ1-3
V gene: TRBV6-5
CDR3 DNA: TGTGCCAGCAGGACAACAGGGAGCTCTGGAAACACCATATATTTT
CDR3 protein: CASRTTGSSGNTIYF

D gene: TRBD2
J gene: TRBJ2-1
V gene: TRBV19
CDR3 DNA: TGTGCCAGTAACTCACGACCGGGACTAGTATCCGATGAGCAGTTCTTC
CDR3 protein: CASNSRPGLVSDEQFF

D gene: NA
J gene: TRBJ2-7
V gene: TRBV11-1
CDR3 DNA: TGTGCCAGCAGCTTAATATATCGCTACGAGCAGTACTTC
CDR3 protein: CASSLIYRYEQYF

D gene: NA
J gene: TRBJ2-7
V gene: TRBV7-9
CDR3 DNA: TGTGCCAGCAGCGGGACTTATTACGAGCAGTACTTC
CDR3 protein: CASSGTYYEQYF

D gene: TRBD1
J gene: TRBJ1-5
V gene: TRBV19
CDR3 DNA: TGTGCCAGTATCTCAACCGGGACAGGGGGTGGCCAGCCCCAGCATTTT
CDR3 protein: CASISTGTGGGQPQHF

D gene: TRBD2
J gene: TRBJ2-7
V gene: TRBV19
CDR3 DNA: TGTGCCAGTAGTGTTCCCCGTGCAGCGGGAGCCTACGAGCAGTACTTC
CDR3 protein: CASSVPRAAGAYEQYF